The entry that follows covers one T cell receptor beta chain sequence. These data belong to a study of technical replicates of blood from a few donors. Data came from immunoSEQ multiplex PCR; TCRdb stores just in-frame clones and leaves some out. The data show 76,000 or so clones, with 75% to 95% seen just once and around 0.24% held by the top ten. Germline loops: CDR1 MNHEY, CDR2 SMNVEV (reference sequence). The CDR3 is made up of 14 amino acids. V trimming: 6 bases; J trimming: 4 bases; junction bases outside the gene matches: 0. J is TRBJ2-2 and V is TRBV27; 12 positions agree with TRBD2. Sample: T cells isolated from PBMCs. The receptor was derived from a human donor in good health. The CDR3 coding sequence is TGTGCCAGCAGGACTAGCGGGAGCACCGGGGAGCTGTTTTTT. It yields the protein CASRTSGSTGELFF.